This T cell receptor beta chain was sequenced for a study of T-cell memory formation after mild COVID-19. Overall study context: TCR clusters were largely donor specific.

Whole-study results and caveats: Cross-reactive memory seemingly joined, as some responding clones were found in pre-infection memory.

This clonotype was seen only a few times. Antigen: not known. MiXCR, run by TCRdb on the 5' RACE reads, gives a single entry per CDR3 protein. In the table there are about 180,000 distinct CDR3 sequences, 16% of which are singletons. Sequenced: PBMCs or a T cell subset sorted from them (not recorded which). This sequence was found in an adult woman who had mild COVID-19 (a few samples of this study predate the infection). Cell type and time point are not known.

The DNA for the CDR3 is TGCAGTGCAATAGAGGCGGGACACCCTAATGAAAAACTGTTTTTT. It yields the protein CSAIEAGHPNEKLFF. The chain links TRBV20-1 to TRBJ1-4; weak D call: TRBD1 (6 bases). Germline V gene data show CDR1 as DFQATT and CDR2 as SNEGSKA (reference sequence). This CDR3 has 15 amino acids. With 6 bases removed from V and 3 bases from J, the gap between germline ends came to 17 bases.